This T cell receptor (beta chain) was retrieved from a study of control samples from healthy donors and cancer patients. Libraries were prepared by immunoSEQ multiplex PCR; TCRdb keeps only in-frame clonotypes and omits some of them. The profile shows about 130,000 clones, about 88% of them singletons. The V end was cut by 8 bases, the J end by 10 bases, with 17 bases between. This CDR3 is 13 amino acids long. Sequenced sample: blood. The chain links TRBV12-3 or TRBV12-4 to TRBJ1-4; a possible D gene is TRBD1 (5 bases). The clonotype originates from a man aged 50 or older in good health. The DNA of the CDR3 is TGTGCCAGCGGGGCAAGGAGGGAGGGAAAACTGTTTTTT. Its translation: CASGARREGKLFF.